This T cell receptor (beta chain) emerged from a study of Ad26.COV2.S vaccination and SARS-CoV-2 variants. Across the study: This donor came from the COV1001 trial of Ad26.COV2.S. Study findings and constraints: Placebo recipients and vaccine recipients were similar in non-spike TCR breadth. The analyses of TCR breadth and depth may have understated the size of total T cell responses.

The assay was immunoSEQ multiplex PCR, and TCRdb's table has in-frame clones only and misses some. The sample carries hundreds of thousands of clones, roughly 91% recorded once. The treatment: some 20 received Ad26.COV2.S at low or high dose, single or two shots; roughly five received placebo; per-sample allocation not given. Material that was analyzed had been drawn on day 63 after the first vaccine or placebo injection. An Ad26 vector was used to express Wuhan-strain SARS-CoV-2 spike as the vaccine. V was clipped by 6 bases and J by 3 bases, with 6 bases between them. The CDR3 extends over 12 amino acids. Comments on this clone: The antigen is unknown.

The V gene is TRBV12-3 or TRBV12-4, the J gene TRBJ1-5; D unresolved. The sequence came from a person between 18 and 60 years old who received the Ad26.COV2.S COVID-19 vaccine or a placebo. The source was peripheral blood, collected in a trial of Ad26.COV2.S vaccine versus placebo. The CDR3 DNA reads as TGTGCCAGCAGCTACAACAATCAGCCCCAGCATTTT. Protein sequence: CASSYNNQPQHF.